This record looks at one TCR beta chain sequence and its context. Sequenced by immunoSEQ multiplex PCR; TCRdb stores in-frame clones only, minus some. The sample lists about 360,000 clones, less than 75% occurring once. The data were obtained in a study of shared clonotypes between healthy human individuals. With 5 bases clipped from V and 3 bases from J, the junction kept 6 bases outside the gene matches. The germline gives CDR1 LGHNA, CDR2 YSLEER. CDR3 length: 15 residues. This sequence was found in a young man in good health. The material sequenced was memory CD4+ T cells sorted from blood. Subset noted: CD45RA-negative fraction. The chain joins TRBV4-3 to TRBJ2-2; 7 bases match TRBD2. CDR3 nucleotide sequence: TGCGCCAGCAGCTCGCAAGCGGGATACACCGGGGAGCTGTTTTTT. Its protein product is CASSSQAGYTGELFF.